The clone carrying this T cell receptor beta chain occurred a few times. This record comes from a study of patients and donors after allogeneic stem cell transplantation. Each CDR3 protein gets one entry after TCRdb re-called the RT-PCR reads with MiXCR. Of 190,000 or so distinct CDR3 sequences listed, about 40% are singletons. This CDR3 is 19 amino acids long. The germline V and J ends were trimmed by 0 bases and 2 bases, with 19 bases remaining between them. V and J are TRBV12-3 or TRBV12-4 and TRBJ2-2; no clear D. The TCR originated in a human donor who was either an allogeneic HSCT recipient or a stem cell or donor lymphocyte infusion donor (not recorded which). It is not recorded whose cells these are; they may come from a transplant donor. Sequencing was performed on blood, either unsorted or a sorted T cell fraction (not recorded which). CDR3 DNA sequence: TGTGCCAGCAGTTTAGCGCAGTCCCCTGCGGTGCGAAACACCGGGGAGCTGTTTTTT. It specifies CASSLAQSPAVRNTGELFF.